This TCR beta chain was sequenced during a study of long-term antiretroviral therapy in people with HIV. The study's findings and limits: Regardless of time point, clones expanded before ART dominated the repertoire.

The ends were cut back, 10 bases at V and 4 bases at J, with 11 bases in the middle. CDR1 is ENHRY and CDR2 is SYGVKD in the germline V gene. The CDR3 has 12 amino acids. Turning to this clone: Its cognate antigen is unknown.

The assay, immunoSEQ v3.0, was run at survey level. The repertoire was sequenced with immunoSEQ multiplex PCR; TCRdb's copy has only in-frame clones and lacks some. The table includes approximately 33,000 clones, 70% to 90% detected once. The receptor's source is a man aged 18 to 29 with HIV. The rearrangement uses TRBV10-3 and TRBJ1-3; no definite D call. Sample: unsorted PBMCs, taken 0.8 years before starting antiretroviral therapy. This CDR3 is CATGSLGNTIYF. CDR3 sequence (DNA): TGTGCCACCGGGAGTTTGGGAAACACCATATATTTT.